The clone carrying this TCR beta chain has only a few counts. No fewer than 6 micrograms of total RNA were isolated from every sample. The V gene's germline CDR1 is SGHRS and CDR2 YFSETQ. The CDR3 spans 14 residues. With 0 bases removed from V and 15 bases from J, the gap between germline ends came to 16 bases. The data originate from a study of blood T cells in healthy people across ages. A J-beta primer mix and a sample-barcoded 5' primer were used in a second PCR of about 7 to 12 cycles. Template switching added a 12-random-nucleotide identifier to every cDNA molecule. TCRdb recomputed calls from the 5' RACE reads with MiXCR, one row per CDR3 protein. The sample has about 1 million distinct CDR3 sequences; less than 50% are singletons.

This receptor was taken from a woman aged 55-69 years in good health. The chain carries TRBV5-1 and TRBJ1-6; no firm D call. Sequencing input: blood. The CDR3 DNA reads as TGCGCCAGCAGCTTGGATTTTGCAGTAAGGGACCTCCACTTT. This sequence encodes CASSLDFAVRDLHF. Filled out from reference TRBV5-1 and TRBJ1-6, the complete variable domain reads KAGVTQTPRYLIKTRGQQVTLSCSPISGHRSVSWYQQTPGQGLQFLFEYFSETQRNKGNFPGRFSGRQFSNSRSEMNVSTLELGDSALYLCASSLDFAVRDLHFGNGTRLTVT.